This T cell receptor (beta chain) was sequenced during a study of T-cell memory formation after mild COVID-19. In the study overall: The study found TCR clusters largely donor specific. Study-wide points: Day 15 to 85 contracting clones showed balanced CD4/CD8; day 15 to 37 expanders favored CD4+. Day 37-peaking second-wave clones had unconfirmed SARS-CoV-2 specificity.

This CDR3 is built from 14 residues. The V gene lost 0 bases and the J gene lost 4 bases, with 8 bases spanning the gap. From germline, CDR1 is SGHRS and CDR2 YFSETQ. In its sample, this clonotype was seen many times. Its specificity is not known. Sample barcodes and UMIs were carried by the TCR alpha and TCR beta cDNA libraries that 5'RACE generated with constant-segment primers. In TCRdb, the 5' RACE reads were re-called with MiXCR into one record per CDR3 protein. Of under 550,000 distinct CDR3 sequences detected, roughly 20% appear once; the ten largest clones hold roughly 12%. V and J are TRBV5-1 and TRBJ2-1; D is undetermined. What was sequenced was PBMCs or a T cell subset sorted from them (not recorded which). This TCR derives from an adult woman who had mild COVID-19 (a few samples of this study predate the infection). Cell type and time point are not known. Here the CDR3 DNA reads TGCGCCAGCAGCTTGGCTGGGCAATACAATGAGCAGTTCTTC. It codes for CASSLAGQYNEQFF.